This passage covers 8 T cell receptor beta chains from one sample sequenced in a study of blood T cell repertoires in COVID-19. Produced via immunoSEQ multiplex PCR; TCRdb's table is partial and in-frame only. This table has 86,000 or so clones, 90% to 95% appearing once. Sequences were obtained from peripheral blood. Receptor source: a human donor with active COVID-19. The donor label of this sample is uncertain.

About this clone: The germline gene is not matched at one end of the junction; a read error may be the cause. J is TRBJ2-7 and V is TRBV10-2, with 7 bases fitting TRBD1. This CDR3 is 15 amino acids long. CDR1 is WSHSY, CDR2 SAAADI, per germline. CDR3 sequence (DNA): TGCGCCAACAGTGACAGGGCCAGGGGGAACTACGAGCAGTACTTC. Its protein product is CANSDRARGNYEQYF.

The chain combines TRBV7-2 with TRBJ2-5; 14 bases line up with TRBD2. The germline CDR1 and CDR2 sequences are SGHTA and FQGNSA. The CDR3 runs 16 residues. Germline trimming cut 5 bases from V and 1 base from J; bases unmatched to any gene: 3. The DNA of the CDR3 is TGTGCCAGCAGCCCAGGGACTAGCGGGGGCCAAGAGACCCAGTACTTC. Protein sequence: CASSPGTSGGQETQYF.

The chain employs TRBV6-6 and TRBJ2-7; 8 bases align to TRBD1. After removal of 6 bases from V and 3 bases from J, the junction contained 13 bases not matched to a gene. Germline V lookup: CDR1 MNHNY, CDR2 SVGAGI (reference sequence). CDR3 length: 16 amino acids. Written as DNA, the CDR3 is TGTGCCAGCAGACCCCGGGACAGGCGAGAAAACTACGAGCAGTACTTC. It codes for CASRPRDRRENYEQYF.

V gene TRBV19 combines with J gene TRBJ1-2; 8 bases match TRBD1. CDR1 LNHDA and CDR2 SQIVND come from the germline V gene (reference sequence). The CDR3 totals 15 residues. After removal of 7 bases from V and 3 bases from J, the junction contained 10 bases not matched to a gene. The CDR3 region has the DNA TGTGCCAGTACCACCGGGACAGGTGGGTACTATGGCTACACCTTC. This codes for CASTTGTGGYYGYTF.

The V gene is TRBV28, the J gene TRBJ2-7, with TRBD2 as a possible D gene (7 bases). The CDR3 consists of 15 residues. V gave up 6 bases and J gave up 0 bases, with 15 bases separating them. Per the germline V gene, CDR1 is MDHEN and CDR2 is SYDVKM. CDR3: CASRGGAGNSYEQYF. CDR3 coding DNA: TGTGCCAGCAGAGGGGGGGCGGGGAACTCCTACGAGCAGTACTTC.

The chain couples TRBV7-2 to TRBJ2-3; 9 bases line up with TRBD1. The length of the CDR3 is 15 residues. Germline-derived CDR1 and CDR2 are SGHTA and FQGNSA. Unmatched junction bases numbered 8, after V lost 5 bases and J lost 5 bases. This CDR3 reads CASSPGQGHGDTQYF. Written as DNA, the CDR3 is TGTGCCAGCAGCCCGGGACAGGGCCATGGAGATACGCAGTATTTT.

A remark on this clone: The identical CDR3 is also encoded by other nucleotide sequences in the sample. The chain links TRBV7-9 to TRBJ1-2; no clear D. From germline, CDR1 is SEHNR and CDR2 FQNEAQ (reference sequence). The CDR3 length is 15 residues. DNA for the CDR3: TGTGCTACCACTAGGTCCGGGGAGGGCGACTATGGCTACACCTTC. Protein product: CATTRSGEGDYGYTF. Drawing the rest from reference TRBV7-9 and TRBJ1-2, the complete variable domain is DTGVSQNPRHKITKRGQNVTFRCDPISEHNRLYWYRQTLGQGPEFLTYFQNEAQLEKSRLLSDRFSAERPKGSFSTLEIQRTEQGDSAMYLCATTRSGEGDYGYTFGSGTRLTVV.

The genes are TRBV4-3 and TRBJ2-1; the match to TRBD2 covers 10 bases. The V gene's germline CDR1 is LGHNA and CDR2 YSLEER. V shed 0 bases and J 10 bases; nucleotides not matched to a gene: 9. This CDR3 is 16 amino acids long. In DNA form, the CDR3 reads TGCGCCAGCAGCCAAGATGGCAGCGGGAGGGTAGGAGAGCAGTTCTTC. It codes for CASSQDGSGRVGEQFF.